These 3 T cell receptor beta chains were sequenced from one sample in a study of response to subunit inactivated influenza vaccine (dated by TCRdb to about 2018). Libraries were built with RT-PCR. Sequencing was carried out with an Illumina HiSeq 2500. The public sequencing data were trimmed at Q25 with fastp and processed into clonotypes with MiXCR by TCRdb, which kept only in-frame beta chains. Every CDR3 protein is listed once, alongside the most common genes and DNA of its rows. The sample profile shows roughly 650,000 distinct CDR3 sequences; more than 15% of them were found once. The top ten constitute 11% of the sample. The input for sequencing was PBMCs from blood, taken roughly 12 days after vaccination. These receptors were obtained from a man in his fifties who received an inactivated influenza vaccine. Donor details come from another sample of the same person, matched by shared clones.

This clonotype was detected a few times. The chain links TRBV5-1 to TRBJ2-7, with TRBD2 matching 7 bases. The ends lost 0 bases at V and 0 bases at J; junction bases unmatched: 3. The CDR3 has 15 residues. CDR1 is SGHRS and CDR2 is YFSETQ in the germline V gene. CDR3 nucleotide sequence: TGCGCCAGCAGCTTGGCCAGCGGGGACTCCTACGAGCAGTACTTC. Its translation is CASSLASGDSYEQYF.

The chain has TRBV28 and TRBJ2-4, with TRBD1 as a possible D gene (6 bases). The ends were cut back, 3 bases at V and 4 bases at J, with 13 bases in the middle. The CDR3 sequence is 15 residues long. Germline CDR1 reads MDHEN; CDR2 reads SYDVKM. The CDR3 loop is CASSFTTGSKNIQYF. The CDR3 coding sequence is TGTGCCAGCAGTTTTACCACAGGGAGTAAAAACATTCAGTACTTC.

The CDR3, as DNA: TGTGCCAGCAGTGAAAATGGCCGGAACACTGAAGCTTTCTTT. Amino acid sequence: CASSENGRNTEAFF. The V gene is TRBV6-1, the J gene TRBJ1-1; D ambiguous. Germline V lookup: CDR1 MNHNS, CDR2 SASEGT. The CDR3 has 14 residues. V was cut by 2 bases and J by 1 base, with 8 bases left in between.